The clone carrying this TCR beta chain was counted once. Its antigen is undetermined. These data originate in a study of cytomegalovirus exposure and HLA in healthy donors. About the research overall: Early release data held 75 million to 100 million unique TCRs from HLA-typed donors. Whole-study results and caveats: TCR beta V- and J-gene trimming, according to a later analysis, was linked to a missense DCLRE1C variant.

The PCR used 60 Vbeta and 13 Jbeta primers. Clones were sequenced by immunoSEQ multiplex PCR, and TCRdb holds only the in-frame ones, with some missing. There are over 85,000 clones in the sample; roughly 78% occur only once, and 1% to 1.5% lies in the top ten. Per germline, CDR1 MDHEN and CDR2 SYDVKM. Trimming removed 6 bases at V and 5 bases at J, with 11 bases between. The CDR3 is 12 amino acids. The source of this sequence is a woman in her thirties in good health and CMV-seronegative. This chain connects TRBV28 to TRBJ2-7; tentative D call: TRBD2 (5 bases). Material: PBMCs. CDR3 nucleotides: TGTGCCAGCAGCCTTACTAGAGACGAGCAGTACTTC. It translates to CASSLTRDEQYF.